This entry lists 8 T cell receptor beta chains sequenced from one sample in a study of shared clonotypes between healthy human individuals. Naive CD8 cells were CD45RO-negative, positively selected for CCR7, excluding terminally differentiated effector memory CD45RA+ cells. Profiling relied on immunoSEQ multiplex PCR, and the TCRdb table lists in-frame clones only, not all of them. The table includes roughly 2.1 million clones, approximately 94% detected once. The specimen sequenced was naive CD8+ T cells from PBMCs. Every receptor here comes from a man between 18 and 35 years old in good health. Some clones in this sample may be carry-over from other donors' samples.

With respect to this clone: Other DNA sequences in this sample translate to the same CDR3. The chain couples TRBV6-5 to TRBJ1-3, with D uncertain. This CDR3 region has 15 residues. The V gene's germline CDR1 is MNHEY and CDR2 SVGAGI. V lost 0 bases, J lost 1 base, and 7 bases lay in between. This CDR3 is CASSYSRGSGNTIYF. CDR3 sequence (DNA): TGTGCCAGCAGTTACTCCCGGGGTTCTGGAAACACCATATATTTT.

The rearrangement uses TRBV10-3 and TRBJ2-7; D is possibly TRBD1 (5 bases). Between the trimmed V and J ends, which lost 0 bases and 1 base, there was a span of 13 bases. The CDR3 is made up of 16 amino acids. The germline V gene has CDR1 ENHRY and CDR2 SYGVKD. The CDR3 DNA reads as TGTGCCATCAGTGAGTCCCCCAGCTCAGGGTCCTACGAGCAGTACTTC. This encodes CAISESPSSGSYEQYF.

The rearrangement uses TRBV5-1 and TRBJ2-3, with D possibly TRBD2 on 5 matching bases. The CDR3 is made up of 15 amino acids. Deletions cut 1 base from V and 1 base from J, with 10 bases between. Germline CDR1 SGHRS, CDR2 YFSETQ. CDR3 sequence reads: CASSLSGEGTDTQYF. The DNA of the CDR3 is TGCGCCAGCAGCTTGAGCGGCGAAGGCACAGATACGCAGTATTTT.

CDR3 bases: TGCAGCGTTGGGCCCGGCGCGGAGGTCCAGTTCTTC. Residues: CSVGPGAEVQFF. This rearrangement joins TRBV29-1 to TRBJ2-1; possibly TRBD2 for D (5 bases). The germline V gene has CDR1 SQVTM and CDR2 ANQGSEA. The CDR3 is 12 residues long. V was pared by 4 bases and J by 13 bases, with 17 bases between.

The chain is built from TRBV9 and TRBJ2-3, with D maybe TRBD1 (6 bases). Germline lookup yields CDR1 SGDLS and CDR2 YYNGEE. V dropped 0 bases and J dropped 5 bases, with 13 bases sitting between them. The CDR3 has 15 residues. CDR3 amino acids: CASSVGLQGGDTQYF. The CDR3 region has the DNA TGTGCCAGCAGCGTAGGATTACAGGGTGGAGATACGCAGTATTTT. The full variable domain, with the rest looked up from reference TRBV9 and TRBJ2-3, is DSGVTQTPKHLITATGQRVTLRCSPRSGDLSVYWYQQSLDQGLQFLIQYYNGEERAKGNILERFSAQQFPDLHSELNLSSLELGDSALYFCASSVGLQGGDTQYFGPGTRLTVL.

The V call is TRBV7-8, the J call TRBJ1-4, with TRBD1 matching over 9 bases. Germline V gene sequence: CDR1 SGHVS, CDR2 FQNEAQ. The CDR3 covers 15 residues. The V gene end was trimmed by 5 bases and the J gene end by 7 bases; junction bases not matched to a gene: 8. The CDR3 sequence is CASSVTGGAGEKLFF. DNA of the CDR3: TGTGCCAGCAGCGTTACAGGGGGCGCGGGTGAAAAACTGTTTTTT.

This clone is a singleton in its sample. This chain links TRBV7-9 with TRBJ2-5; D ambiguous. CDR1 is SEHNR and CDR2 is FQNEAQ in the germline V gene (reference sequence). The CDR3 length is 12 residues. V was trimmed by 5 bases and J by 5 bases, leaving 9 bases between them. Here the CDR3 reads CASSHSLETQYF. Written as DNA, the CDR3 is TGTGCCAGCAGCCACTCGTTGGAGACCCAGTACTTC.

The chain recombines TRBV7-3 with TRBJ2-1; a possible D gene is TRBD1 (6 bases). Per the germline V gene, CDR1 is SGHTA and CDR2 is FQGTGA. Trimming left V 5 bases short and J 7 bases short, with 12 bases between. The CDR3 is 13 amino acids. CDR3 coding DNA: TGTGCCAGCAGCCAAACAACAGGGAATGAGCAGTTCTTC. It specifies CASSQTTGNEQFF.